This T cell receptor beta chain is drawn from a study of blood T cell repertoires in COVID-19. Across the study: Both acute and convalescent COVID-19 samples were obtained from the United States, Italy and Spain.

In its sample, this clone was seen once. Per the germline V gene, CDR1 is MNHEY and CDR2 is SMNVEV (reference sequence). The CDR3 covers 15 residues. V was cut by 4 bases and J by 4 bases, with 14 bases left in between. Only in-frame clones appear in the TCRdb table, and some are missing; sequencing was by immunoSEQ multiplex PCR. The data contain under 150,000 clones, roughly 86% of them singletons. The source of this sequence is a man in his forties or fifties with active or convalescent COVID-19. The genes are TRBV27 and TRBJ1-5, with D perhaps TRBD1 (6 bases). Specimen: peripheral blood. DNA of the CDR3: TGTGCCAGCAGTTCTTACCGGGACACGAATCAGCCCCAGCATTTT. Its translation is CASSSYRDTNQPQHF.